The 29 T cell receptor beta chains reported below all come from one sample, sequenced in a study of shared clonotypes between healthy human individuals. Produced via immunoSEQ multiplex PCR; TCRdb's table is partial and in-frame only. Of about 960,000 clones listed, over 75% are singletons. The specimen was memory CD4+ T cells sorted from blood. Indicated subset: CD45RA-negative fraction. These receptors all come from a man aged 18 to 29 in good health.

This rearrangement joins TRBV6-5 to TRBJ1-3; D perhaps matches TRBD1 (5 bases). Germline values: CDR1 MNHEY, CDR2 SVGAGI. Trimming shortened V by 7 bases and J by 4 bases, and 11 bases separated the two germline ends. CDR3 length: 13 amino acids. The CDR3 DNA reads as TGTGCCAGCAAGGAAGGGGCCGGAAACACCATATATTTT. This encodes CASKEGAGNTIYF.

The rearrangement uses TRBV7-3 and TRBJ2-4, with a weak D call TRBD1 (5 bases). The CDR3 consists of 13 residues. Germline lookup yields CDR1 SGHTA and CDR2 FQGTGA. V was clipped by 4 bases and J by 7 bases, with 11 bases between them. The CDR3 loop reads CASSYARGNIQYF. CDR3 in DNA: TGTGCCAGCAGCTACGCTAGGGGTAACATTCAGTACTTC.

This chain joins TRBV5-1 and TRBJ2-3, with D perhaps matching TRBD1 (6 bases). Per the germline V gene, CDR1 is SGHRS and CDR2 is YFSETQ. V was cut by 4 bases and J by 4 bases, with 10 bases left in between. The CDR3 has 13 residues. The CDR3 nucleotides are TGCGCCAGCAGCACAGGGTTGGCAGATACGCAGTATTTT. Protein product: CASSTGLADTQYF.

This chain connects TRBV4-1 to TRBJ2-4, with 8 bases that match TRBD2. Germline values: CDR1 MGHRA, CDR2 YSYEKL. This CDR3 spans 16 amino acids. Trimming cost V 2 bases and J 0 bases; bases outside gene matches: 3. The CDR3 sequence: CASSQPGGTAKNIQYF. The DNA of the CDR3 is TGCGCCAGCAGCCAACCGGGGGGGACAGCCAAAAACATTCAGTACTTC.

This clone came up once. The chain's CDR3 is CASRQGARNEQFF. The CDR3 nucleotides read TGTGCCAGCAGACAGGGGGCGCGAAATGAGCAGTTCTTC. The chain joins TRBV6-5 to TRBJ2-1; 9 bases map to TRBD1. With V trimmed by 6 bases and J by 7 bases, 4 bases remained unmatched. Germline lookup yields CDR1 MNHEY and CDR2 SVGAGI. This CDR3 region has 13 residues.

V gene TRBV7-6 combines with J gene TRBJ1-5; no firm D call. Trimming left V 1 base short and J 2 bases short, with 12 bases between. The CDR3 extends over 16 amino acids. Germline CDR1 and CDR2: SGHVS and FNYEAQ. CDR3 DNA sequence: TGTGCCAGCAGCTTAGGGGTAGGGCTGGGCAATCAGCCCCAGCATTTT. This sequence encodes CASSLGVGLGNQPQHF.

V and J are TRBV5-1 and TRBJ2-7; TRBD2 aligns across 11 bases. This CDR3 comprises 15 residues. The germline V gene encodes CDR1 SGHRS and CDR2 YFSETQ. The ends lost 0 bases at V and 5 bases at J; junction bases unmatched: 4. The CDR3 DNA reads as TGCGCCAGCAGCTTGGAGCTAGCGGGAGGTCACGAGCAGTACTTC. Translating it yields CASSLELAGGHEQYF.

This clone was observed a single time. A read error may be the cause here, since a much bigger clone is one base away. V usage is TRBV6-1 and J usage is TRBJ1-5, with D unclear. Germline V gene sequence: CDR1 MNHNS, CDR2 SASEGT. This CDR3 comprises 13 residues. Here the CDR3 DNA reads TGTGCCAGCACCGCCGGGCAGCATCAGCTCCAGCATTTT. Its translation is CASTAGQHQLQHF.

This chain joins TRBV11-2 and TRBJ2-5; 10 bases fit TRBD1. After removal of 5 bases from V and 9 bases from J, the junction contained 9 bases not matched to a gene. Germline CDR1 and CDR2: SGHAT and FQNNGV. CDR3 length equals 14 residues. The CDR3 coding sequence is TGTGCCAGCAGCGGAGGACAGGGGGGATGGCCCCAGTACTTC. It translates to CASSGGQGGWPQYF.

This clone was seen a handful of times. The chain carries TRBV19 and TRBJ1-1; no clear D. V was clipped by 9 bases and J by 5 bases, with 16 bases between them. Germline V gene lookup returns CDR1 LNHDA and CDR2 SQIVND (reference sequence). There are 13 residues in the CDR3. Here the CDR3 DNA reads TGTGCCAGCCATAACGTGGGAGATACTGAAGCTTTCTTT. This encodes CASHNVGDTEAFF.

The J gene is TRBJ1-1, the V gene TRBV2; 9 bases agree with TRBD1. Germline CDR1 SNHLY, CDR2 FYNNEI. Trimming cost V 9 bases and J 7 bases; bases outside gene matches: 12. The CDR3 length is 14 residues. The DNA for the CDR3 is TGTGCCAGAACCGGGACAGGGCGATACGGTGAAGCTTTCTTT. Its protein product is CARTGTGRYGEAFF.

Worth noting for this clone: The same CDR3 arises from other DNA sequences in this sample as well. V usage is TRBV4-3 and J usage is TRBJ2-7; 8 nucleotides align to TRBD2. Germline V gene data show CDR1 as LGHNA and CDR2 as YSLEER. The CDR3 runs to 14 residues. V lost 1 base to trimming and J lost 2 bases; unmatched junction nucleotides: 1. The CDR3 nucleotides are TGCGCCAGCAGCCAAGCGGGGGGGCCCTACGAGCAGTACTTC. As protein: CASSQAGGPYEQYF.

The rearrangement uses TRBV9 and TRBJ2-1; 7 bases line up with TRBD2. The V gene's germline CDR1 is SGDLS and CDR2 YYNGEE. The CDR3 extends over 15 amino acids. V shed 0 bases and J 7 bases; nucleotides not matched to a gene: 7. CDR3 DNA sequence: TGTGCCAGCAGCGTAGTAGGCGGGAGTGCGAATGAGCAGTTCTTC. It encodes CASSVVGGSANEQFF.

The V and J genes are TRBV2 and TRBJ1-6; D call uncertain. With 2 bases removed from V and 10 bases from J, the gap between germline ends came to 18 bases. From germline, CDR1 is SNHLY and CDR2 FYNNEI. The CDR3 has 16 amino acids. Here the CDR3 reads CASSEPVLIRQSPLHF. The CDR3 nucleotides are TGTGCCAGCAGTGAACCTGTCCTGATAAGGCAGTCACCCCTCCACTTT.

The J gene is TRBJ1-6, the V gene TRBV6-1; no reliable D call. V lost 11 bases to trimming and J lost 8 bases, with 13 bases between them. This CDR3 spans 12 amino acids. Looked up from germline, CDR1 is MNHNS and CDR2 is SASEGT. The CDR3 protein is CASRIRDSPLHF. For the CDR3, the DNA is TGTGCCTCCAGGATCCGAGATTCACCCCTCCACTTT.

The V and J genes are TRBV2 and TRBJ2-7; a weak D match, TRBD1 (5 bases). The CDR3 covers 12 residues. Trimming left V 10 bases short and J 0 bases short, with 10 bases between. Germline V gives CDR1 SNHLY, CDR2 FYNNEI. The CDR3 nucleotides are TGTGCCACCCGGACAAACTCCTACGAGCAGTACTTC. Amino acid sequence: CATRTNSYEQYF.

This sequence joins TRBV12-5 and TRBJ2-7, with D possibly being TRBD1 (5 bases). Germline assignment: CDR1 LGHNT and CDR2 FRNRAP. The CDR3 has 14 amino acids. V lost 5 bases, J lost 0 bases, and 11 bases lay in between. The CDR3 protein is CASGPGAGSYEQYF. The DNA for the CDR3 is TGTGCTAGTGGTCCTGGGGCCGGCTCCTACGAGCAGTACTTC.

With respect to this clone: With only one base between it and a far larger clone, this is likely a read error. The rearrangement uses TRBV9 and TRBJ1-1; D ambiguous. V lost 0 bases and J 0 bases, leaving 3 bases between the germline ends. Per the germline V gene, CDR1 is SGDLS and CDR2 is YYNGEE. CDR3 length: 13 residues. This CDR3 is CASSVDMNTEAFF. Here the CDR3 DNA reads TGTGCCAGCAGCGTAGATATGAACACTGAAGCTTTCTTT.

In DNA, the CDR3 is TGTGCCAGTAGTCCCAAGACAGGGCAAGAGACCCAGTACTTC. Amino acids: CASSPKTGQETQYF. The genes are TRBV19 and TRBJ2-5, with 7 bases identical to TRBD1. V was pared by 5 bases and J by 2 bases, with 5 bases of the junction left unmatched. CDR3 size: 14 residues. CDR1 is LNHDA, CDR2 SQIVND, per germline (reference sequence).

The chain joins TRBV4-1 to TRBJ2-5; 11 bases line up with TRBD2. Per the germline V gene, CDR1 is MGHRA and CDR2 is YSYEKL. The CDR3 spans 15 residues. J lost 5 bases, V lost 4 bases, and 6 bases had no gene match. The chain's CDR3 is CASSPSSGGWETQYF. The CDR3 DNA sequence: TGCGCCAGCAGCCCCTCTAGCGGGGGGTGGGAGACCCAGTACTTC.

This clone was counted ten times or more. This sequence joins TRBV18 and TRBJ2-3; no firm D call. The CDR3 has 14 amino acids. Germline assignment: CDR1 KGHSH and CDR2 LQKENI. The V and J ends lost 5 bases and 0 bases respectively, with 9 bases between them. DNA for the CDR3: TGTGCCAGCTCAGCTTCTTCTAGCACAGATACGCAGTATTTT. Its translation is CASSASSSTDTQYF.

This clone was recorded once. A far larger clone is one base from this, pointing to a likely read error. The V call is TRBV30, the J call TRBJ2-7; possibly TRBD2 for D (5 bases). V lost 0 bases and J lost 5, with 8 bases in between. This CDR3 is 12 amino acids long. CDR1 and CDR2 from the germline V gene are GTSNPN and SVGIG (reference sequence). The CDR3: CAWSVHGNEQYF. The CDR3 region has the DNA TGTGCCTGGAGTGTACACGGGAACGAGCAGTACTTC.

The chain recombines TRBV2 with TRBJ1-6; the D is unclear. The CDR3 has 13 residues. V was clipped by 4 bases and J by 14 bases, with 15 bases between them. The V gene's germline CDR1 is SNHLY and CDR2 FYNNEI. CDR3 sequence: CASSVSVGSALHF. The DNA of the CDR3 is TGTGCCAGCAGTGTATCCGTGGGTTCGGCCCTCCACTTT.

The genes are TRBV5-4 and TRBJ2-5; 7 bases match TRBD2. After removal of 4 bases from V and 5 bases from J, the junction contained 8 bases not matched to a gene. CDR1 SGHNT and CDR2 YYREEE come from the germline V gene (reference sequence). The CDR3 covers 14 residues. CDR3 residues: CASSQSGAGETQYF. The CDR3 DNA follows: TGTGCCAGCAGCCAGAGCGGGGCCGGTGAGACCCAGTACTTC.

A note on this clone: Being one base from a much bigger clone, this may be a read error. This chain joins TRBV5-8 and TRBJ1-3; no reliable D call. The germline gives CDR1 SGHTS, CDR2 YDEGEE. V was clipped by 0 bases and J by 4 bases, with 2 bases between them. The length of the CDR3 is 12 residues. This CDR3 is CASSLVGNTIYF. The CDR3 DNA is TGTGCCAGCAGCTTGGTCGGAAACACCATATATTTT.

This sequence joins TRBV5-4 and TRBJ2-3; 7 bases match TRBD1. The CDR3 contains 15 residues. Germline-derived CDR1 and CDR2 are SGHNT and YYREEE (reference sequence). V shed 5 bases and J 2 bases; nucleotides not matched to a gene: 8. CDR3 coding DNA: TGTGCCAGCAGTCCGGGACAGACTATCACAGATACGCAGTATTTT. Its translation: CASSPGQTITDTQYF. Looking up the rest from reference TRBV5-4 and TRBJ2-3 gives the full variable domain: ETGVTQSPTHLIKTRGQQVTLRCSSQSGHNTVSWYQQALGQGPQFIFQYYREEENGRGNFPPRFSGLQFPNYSSELNVNALELDDSALYLCASSPGQTITDTQYFGPGTRLTVL.

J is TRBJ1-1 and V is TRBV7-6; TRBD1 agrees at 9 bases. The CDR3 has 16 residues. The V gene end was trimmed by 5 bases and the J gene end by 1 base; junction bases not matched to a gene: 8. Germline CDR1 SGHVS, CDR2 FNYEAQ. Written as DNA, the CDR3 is TGTGCCAGCAGCCTAGGACAGGGGAGGGGGAACACTGAAGCTTTCTTT. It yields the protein CASSLGQGRGNTEAFF.

In nucleotides, the CDR3 is TGTGCTACGACCGGGGGGGACAGGGGAGGTTTCTACGAGCAGTACTTC. This gives the protein CATTGGDRGGFYEQYF. The chain joins TRBV28 to TRBJ2-7; TRBD1 matches 10 bases. The CDR3 runs 16 residues. Germline V gene lookup returns CDR1 MDHEN and CDR2 SYDVKM.

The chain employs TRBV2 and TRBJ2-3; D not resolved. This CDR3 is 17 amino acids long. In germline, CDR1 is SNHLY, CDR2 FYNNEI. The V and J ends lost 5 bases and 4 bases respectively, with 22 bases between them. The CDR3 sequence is CASSLRPSPRVPDTQYF. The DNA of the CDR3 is TGTGCCAGCAGTCTCCGACCATCACCAAGGGTACCAGATACGCAGTATTTT.